The present entry profiles one T cell receptor (beta chain) with its context. No cognate antigen has been identified for it. Qualities for individual bases were not recorded, and no much larger clone is one base off. From a lookup of the germline V gene, CDR1 and CDR2 are LGHNA and YSLEER. Including the terminal cysteine and phenylalanine, the CDR3 comprises 19 residues. The sequence is cut down to CDR3 DNA, 57 bases in frame from base 1. The V end gives up 0 bases and the J end 7 bases, leaving 17 bases in the junction not matched to a gene. Library prep was done by the immunoSEQ multiplex PCR assay. TCRdb carries this immuneACCESS record with in-frame sequences only. Its versions omit some clonotypes, under half of them owing to an unresolved V gene in the studies checked, with the rest unexplained. The sample table lists about 28,000 clones, more than 85% of them with a count of one. Of the sample, approximately 0.41% is held by the ten largest clones.

The data were obtained in a study of T cell changes during pregnancy in multiple sclerosis (dated by TCRdb to between 2017 and 2020). Background for the entire study: Changes in the T cell repertoire over the course of pregnancy were examined in this study in women with multiple sclerosis.

Recombination joined TRBV4-3 with TRBJ2-7, and 11 bases in between align with TRBD2. The origin of this receptor is a female donor with multiple sclerosis, enrolled in a pregnancy study. The input for sequencing was CD4+ T cells from peripheral blood mononuclear cells, taken after pregnancy. The CDR3 reads as follows: CASSQELGLAGGRRGEQYF. The DNA sequence follows: TGCGCCAGCAGCCAAGAACTGGGGCTAGCGGGGGGCCGTCGAGGAGAGCAGTACTTC.